Presented here are 28 T cell receptor beta chains from one specimen sequenced in a study of identical twins. One entry per CDR3 protein, called by TCRdb with MiXCR from the 5' RACE reads. The data contain under 250,000 distinct CDR3 sequences, approximately 7.8% of them seen just once; the ten biggest clones take up approximately 5.4%. The same specimen was also included in a second study, on yellow fever vaccine responses in identical twins.

The sample comprised CD8+ T cells sorted from blood. The source of these receptors is a woman aged 18-29 years in good health.

In its sample, this clonotype was seen many times. The genes are TRBV12-3 or TRBV12-4 and TRBJ2-7; the D is unclear. The CDR3 sequence is 14 residues long. Trimming pared 6 bases from V and 3 bases from J, leaving 15 bases between. CDR3 region: CASSLGARNYEQYV. CDR3 DNA sequence: TGTGCCAGCAGCCTGGGCGCAAGGAACTACGAGCAGTACGTC.

J is TRBJ2-5 and V is TRBV11-2, with 8 bases matching TRBD1. This CDR3 has 14 residues. The ends lost 6 bases at V and 5 bases at J; junction bases unmatched: 8. CDR1 and CDR2 (germline): SGHAT, FQNNGV. CDR3 loop: CASRPGQGWETQYF. Here the CDR3 DNA reads TGTGCCAGCAGACCCGGACAGGGATGGGAGACCCAGTACTTC.

This clonotype was recorded many times. The V call is TRBV2, the J call TRBJ1-6; D is unclear. Trimming left V 7 bases short and J 10 bases short, with 17 bases between. There are 14 residues in the CDR3. Per the germline V gene, CDR1 is SNHLY and CDR2 is FYNNEI. Here the CDR3 reads CASTPRSINSPLHF. The CDR3 DNA reads TGTGCCAGCACTCCCAGGAGTATCAACTCACCCCTCCACTTT.

This clonotype has just a few counts. The chain links TRBV28 to TRBJ2-4, with unresolved D. Trimming took 2 bases from V and 12 from J, leaving 8 bases between them. CDR1 is MDHEN, CDR2 SYDVKM, per germline. The CDR3 runs 11 residues. The DNA for the CDR3 is TGTGCCAGCAGTTTAGAGGAGTCTCAGTACTTC. It is translated as CASSLEESQYF.

This clonotype was picked up many times. The rearrangement links TRBV15 to TRBJ2-1; D could derive from TRBD1 or TRBD2 (5 bases each). Germline V gene lookup returns CDR1 LNHNV and CDR2 YYDKDF (reference sequence). The CDR3 has 16 amino acids. V lost 1 base and J 8 bases, leaving 18 bases between the germline ends. This chain's CDR3 is CATSRVGEGPADEQFF. The CDR3 bases are TGTGCCACCAGCAGAGTAGGAGAGGGACCGGCCGATGAGCAGTTCTTC. The variable domain in full, completed from reference TRBV15 and TRBJ2-1, reads DAMVIQNPRYQVTQFGKPVTLSCSQTLNHNVMYWYQQKSSQAPKLLFHYYDKDFNNEADTPDNFQSRRPNTSFCFLDIRSPGLGDTAMYLCATSRVGEGPADEQFFGPGTRLTVL.

V usage is TRBV4-1 and J usage is TRBJ2-1, with 9 bases identical to TRBD2. CDR3 length: 18 amino acids. Germline V gives CDR1 MGHRA, CDR2 YSYEKL. Germline trimming cut 1 base from V and 2 bases from J; bases unmatched to any gene: 9. The CDR3 protein is CASSQGGGSGGPYNEQFF. The CDR3 region has the DNA TGCGCCAGCAGCCAAGGAGGTGGTAGCGGGGGCCCCTACAATGAGCAGTTCTTC.

This clonotype was counted ten times or more. V and J are TRBV29-1 and TRBJ1-2; D unclear. The V and J ends lost 4 bases and 2 bases respectively, with 14 bases between them. The CDR3 sequence is 14 residues long. CDR1 and CDR2 from the germline V gene are SQVTM and ANQGSEA. The CDR3 protein is CSVVSSDQNYGYTF. CDR3 DNA: TGCAGCGTTGTCAGTTCAGACCAAAACTATGGCTACACCTTC. Drawing the rest from reference TRBV29-1 and TRBJ1-2, the complete variable domain is SAVISQKPSRDICQRGTSLTIQCQVDSQVTMMFWYRQQPGQSLTLIATANQGSEATYESGFVIDKFPISRPNLTFSTLTVSNMSPEDSSIYLCSVVSSDQNYGYTFGSGTRLTVV.

This clonotype was observed at least ten times. The V call is TRBV6-1, the J call TRBJ2-1, with 8 nucleotides matching TRBD2. After removal of 3 bases from V and 7 bases from J, the junction contained 11 bases not matched to a gene. CDR1 and CDR2 from the germline V gene are MNHNS and SASEGT. The CDR3 is 16 amino acids. The CDR3 protein is CASSERRGAGGNEQFF. CDR3 sequence (DNA): TGTGCCAGCAGTGAGAGGCGGGGGGCGGGTGGGAATGAGCAGTTCTTC.

This clonotype was observed many times. J is TRBJ2-7 and V is TRBV5-6; TRBD1 might be the D (7 bases). The CDR3 has 13 residues. Trimming left V 4 bases short and J 4 bases short, with 12 bases between. The germline CDR1 and CDR2 sequences are SGHDT and YYEEEE. The CDR3: CASSGGTEYEQYV. As DNA, the CDR3 is TGTGCCAGCAGCGGAGGGACAGAATACGAGCAGTACGTC.

This clonotype was seen repeatedly, ten times or more. This rearrangement joins TRBV5-6 to TRBJ2-1; 8 bases line up with TRBD1. In germline, CDR1 is SGHDT, CDR2 YYEEEE. J was trimmed by 1 base and V by 3 bases; bases with no gene match: 3. CDR3 length equals 15 residues. The DNA of the CDR3 is TGTGCCAGCAGCTCCCGGGACAGGTCCTACAATGAGCAGTTCTTC. Translated: CASSSRDRSYNEQFF.

This clonotype was detected a few times. The rearrangement links TRBV15 to TRBJ1-2; D uncertain. The CDR3 covers 16 residues. The germline gives CDR1 LNHNV, CDR2 YYDKDF (reference sequence). V lost 0 bases to trimming and J lost 0 bases, with 11 bases between them. Here the CDR3 DNA reads TGTGCCACCAGCAGAGATCGGGCAGAAGCTAACTATGGCTACACCTTC. Translated, it gives CATSRDRAEANYGYTF. The variable domain in full, with the rest retrieved from reference TRBV15 and TRBJ1-2, is DAMVIQNPRYQVTQFGKPVTLSCSQTLNHNVMYWYQQKSSQAPKLLFHYYDKDFNNEADTPDNFQSRRPNTSFCFLDIRSPGLGDTAMYLCATSRDRAEANYGYTFGSGTRLTVV.

This clonotype was seen only a few times. V is TRBV15 and J is TRBJ2-5; 9 bases fit TRBD1. The CDR3 consists of 16 residues. V shed 0 bases, J shed 7 bases, and the junction held 9 bases outside the gene matches. CDR1 is LNHNV and CDR2 is YYDKDF in the germline V gene (reference sequence). The CDR3 coding sequence is TGTGCCACCAGCAGAGACGACAGGGGGGTAGACGTGACCCAGTACTTC. Its protein product is CATSRDDRGVDVTQYF.

This clonotype has ten or more counts. The genes are TRBV7-9 and TRBJ1-2; a possible D gene is TRBD1 (6 bases). CDR1 and CDR2 from the germline V gene are SEHNR and FQNEAQ (reference sequence). V was cut by 2 bases and J by 9 bases, with 16 bases left in between. This CDR3 comprises 14 residues. As DNA, the CDR3 is TGTGCCAGCAGCTTACAGACAGGAATGGAGAGCTACACCTTC. Protein sequence: CASSLQTGMESYTF.

This clonotype has a count of ten or more. V gene TRBV28 combines with J gene TRBJ2-3; D call uncertain. Germline V gives CDR1 MDHEN, CDR2 SYDVKM. V shed 2 bases and J shed 1 base, with 10 bases lying between them. The CDR3 covers 15 residues. This CDR3 reads CASSLGYDRTDTQYF. CDR3 DNA: TGTGCCAGCAGTTTAGGGTATGACCGCACAGATACGCAGTATTTT.

This clonotype was counted many times. This rearrangement joins TRBV13 to TRBJ1-1; tentative D call: TRBD1 (5 bases). The ends were cut back, 5 bases at V and 0 bases at J, with 13 bases in the middle. Looked up from germline, CDR1 is PRHDT and CDR2 is FYEKMQ (reference sequence). The CDR3 length is 15 residues. CDR3 sequence: CASSPLTDMNTEAFF. For the CDR3, the DNA is TGTGCCAGCAGCCCCTTGACAGATATGAACACTGAAGCTTTCTTT.

This clonotype was recorded at least ten times. The rearrangement links TRBV9 to TRBJ2-1; 10 bases align to TRBD2. CDR3 length: 16 amino acids. Germline V gene sequence: CDR1 SGDLS, CDR2 YYNGEE. Losses at the gene ends were 0 bases for V and 4 bases for J; bases not matched to a gene: 4. CDR3 bases: TGTGCCAGCAGCGTAGGGCTAGCGGGAGAATACAATGAGCAGTTCTTC. Protein sequence: CASSVGLAGEYNEQFF.

The table lists this clonotype with many counts. The chain employs TRBV16 and TRBJ1-1; D possibly corresponds to TRBD1 (6 bases). Trimming shortened V by 3 bases and J by 4 bases, and 9 bases separated the two germline ends. This CDR3 region has 13 residues. Germline values: CDR1 KGHSY, CDR2 FQNENV. The CDR3 protein is CASSHTRGTEAFF. The CDR3 nucleotides are TGTGCCAGCAGCCACACCAGGGGCACTGAAGCTTTCTTT.

This clonotype has a count of ten or more. The genes are TRBV12-3 or TRBV12-4 and TRBJ2-1; no clear D gene. Trimming pared 7 bases from V and 5 bases from J, leaving 12 bases between. The CDR3 sequence is 13 residues long. CDR3 residues: CASTLPNHNEQFF. CDR3 nucleotides: TGTGCCAGCACCCTTCCGAATCACAATGAGCAGTTCTTC.

The chain joins TRBV7-3 to TRBJ2-5, with 12 nucleotides matching TRBD1. Germline CDR1 is SGHTA and CDR2 is FQGTGA. The CDR3 runs to 17 residues. Trimming removed 1 base from V and 4 bases from J; junction bases left unmatched: 7. CDR3 sequence reads: CASSLKGTGGSVETQYF. In DNA, the CDR3 is TGTGCCAGCAGCTTAAAGGGGACAGGGGGCTCGGTAGAGACCCAGTACTTC. Full variable domain (rest looked up from reference TRBV7-3 and TRBJ2-5): GAGVSQTPSNKVTEKGKYVELRCDPISGHTALYWYRQSLGQGPEFLIYFQGTGAADDSGLPNDRFFAVRPEGSVSTLKIQRTERGDSAVYLCASSLKGTGGSVETQYFGPGTRLLVL.

Ten or more counts support this clonotype. This chain joins TRBV7-9 and TRBJ1-6; no clear D. This CDR3 contains 16 residues. The V end lost 4 bases, the J end lost 4 bases, and 14 bases lay between the germline ends. Per the germline V gene, CDR1 is SEHNR and CDR2 is FQNEAQ (reference sequence). The CDR3, as DNA: TGTGCCAGCAGCTCAGCCGTTACTCTATATAATTCACCCCTCCACTTT. It specifies CASSSAVTLYNSPLHF. Full variable domain (rest looked up from reference TRBV7-9 and TRBJ1-6): DTGVSQNPRHKITKRGQNVTFRCDPISEHNRLYWYRQTLGQGPEFLTYFQNEAQLEKSRLLSDRFSAERPKGSFSTLEIQRTEQGDSAMYLCASSSAVTLYNSPLHFGNGTRLTVT.

This clonotype was counted only a few times. This chain uses TRBV4-1 with TRBJ2-7, with 10 bases fitting TRBD1. CDR1 and CDR2 from the germline V gene are MGHRA and YSYEKL. There are 16 residues in the CDR3. V dropped 2 bases and J dropped 1; count of bases not matched to a gene: 5. CDR3 nucleotides: TGCGCCAGCAGCCAATCCACGGGACAGGGGTCCTACGAGCAGTACGTC. It translates to CASSQSTGQGSYEQYV.

The chain links TRBV18 to TRBJ1-1; the D gene is possibly TRBD1 (5 bases). Germline CDR1 reads KGHSH; CDR2 reads LQKENI. V dropped 0 bases and J dropped 0 bases, with 14 bases sitting between them. The CDR3 covers 17 residues. The DNA of the CDR3 is TGTGCCAGCTCACCACCGGTAAGCCGGACAATGAACACTGAAGCTTTCTTT. Residues: CASSPPVSRTMNTEAFF.

This clonotype was seen a handful of times. The V call is TRBV20-1, the J call TRBJ1-2; D is uncertain. Germline CDR1 DFQATT, CDR2 SNEGSKA (reference sequence). The CDR3 is made up of 11 amino acids. V lost 2 bases to trimming and J lost 5 bases, with 6 bases between them. The CDR3 sequence: CSARHLYGYTF. The CDR3 DNA is TGCAGTGCTAGACACCTTTATGGCTACACCTTC.

The table lists this clonotype with a few counts. The chain's CDR3 is CASSLGDTTYEQYF. CDR3 nucleotide sequence: TGCGCCAGCAGCTTGGGCGACACCACCTACGAGCAGTACTTC. The rearrangement joins TRBV5-1 to TRBJ2-7, with D uncertain. This CDR3 is 14 amino acids long. The germline V and J ends were trimmed by 0 bases and 2 bases, with 9 bases remaining between them. Germline values: CDR1 SGHRS, CDR2 YFSETQ.

This rearrangement joins TRBV4-1 to TRBJ1-2; 8 bases are shared with TRBD1. Germline-derived CDR1 and CDR2 are MGHRA and YSYEKL. Losses at the gene ends were 3 bases for V and 5 bases for J; bases not matched to a gene: 11. The CDR3 contains 16 residues. The CDR3 here is CASSQGPGQDAYGYTF. The CDR3 bases are TGCGCCAGCAGCCAGGGACCGGGACAGGACGCTTATGGCTACACCTTC.

J is TRBJ2-7 and V is TRBV11-2; 9 bases are shared with TRBD2. Losses at the gene ends were 0 bases for V and 4 bases for J; bases not matched to a gene: 4. The germline CDR1 and CDR2 sequences are SGHAT and FQNNGV. The CDR3 consists of 15 residues. The CDR3 spells CASSLEGSGGYEQYV. For the CDR3, the DNA is TGTGCCAGCAGCTTAGAGGGGAGCGGGGGGTACGAGCAGTACGTC.

This clonotype showed up many times. The genes are TRBV24-1 and TRBJ2-1, with 9 bases aligning to TRBD1. With 0 bases clipped from V and 15 bases from J, the junction kept 5 bases outside the gene matches. Germline V gives CDR1 KGHDR, CDR2 SFDVKD. The length of the CDR3 is 13 residues. CDR3 sequence (DNA): TGTGCCACCAGTGATTTGGCCGGGACAGGGTGGTTCTTC. Translated, it gives CATSDLAGTGWFF.

This clonotype has ten or more counts. The chain couples TRBV20-1 to TRBJ1-2, with D unclear. CDR1 and CDR2 (germline): DFQATT, SNEGSKA (reference sequence). The CDR3 is 14 amino acids. Deletions cut 0 bases from V and 7 bases from J, with 15 bases between. As DNA, the CDR3 is TGCAGTGCTAGAGATTTTCAGCGCCTGGGTGGCTACACCTTC. This encodes CSARDFQRLGGYTF.